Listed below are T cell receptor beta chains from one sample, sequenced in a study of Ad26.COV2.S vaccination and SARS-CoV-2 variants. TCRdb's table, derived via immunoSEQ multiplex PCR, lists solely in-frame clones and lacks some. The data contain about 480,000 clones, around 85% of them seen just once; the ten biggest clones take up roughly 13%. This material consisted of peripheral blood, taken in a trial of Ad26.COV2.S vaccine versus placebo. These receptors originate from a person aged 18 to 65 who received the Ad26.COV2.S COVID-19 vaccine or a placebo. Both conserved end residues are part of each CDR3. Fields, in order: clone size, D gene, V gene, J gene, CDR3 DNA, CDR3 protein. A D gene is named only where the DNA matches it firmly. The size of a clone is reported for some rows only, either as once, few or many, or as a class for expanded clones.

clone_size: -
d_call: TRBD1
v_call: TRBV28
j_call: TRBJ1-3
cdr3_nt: TGTGCCAGCAGGGGCTGGACAGGTCACTCTGGAAACACCATATATTTT
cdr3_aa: CASRGWTGHSGNTIYF

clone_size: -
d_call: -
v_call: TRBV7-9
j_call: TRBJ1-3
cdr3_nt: TGTGCCAGCAGGTCAGGGTCGGGAAACACCATATATTTT
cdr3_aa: CASRSGSGNTIYF

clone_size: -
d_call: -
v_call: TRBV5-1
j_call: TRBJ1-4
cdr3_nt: TGCGCCAGCAGCCTTCGGATCGGGAGTGAAAAACTGTTTTTT
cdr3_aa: CASSLRIGSEKLFF

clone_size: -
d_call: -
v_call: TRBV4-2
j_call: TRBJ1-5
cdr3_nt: TGTGCCAGCAGCCAATTGGGGGATCATCAGCCCCAGCATTTT
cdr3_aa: CASSQLGDHQPQHF

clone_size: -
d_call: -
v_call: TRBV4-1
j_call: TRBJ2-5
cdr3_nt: TGCGCCAGCAGCCAAGGCCAGGGGGGGACCCAAGAGACCCAGTACTTC
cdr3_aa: CASSQGQGGTQETQYF

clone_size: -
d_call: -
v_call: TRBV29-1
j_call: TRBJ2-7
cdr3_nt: TGCAGCGTTGTAGAGCTCACCTACGAGCAGTACTTC
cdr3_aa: CSVVELTYEQYF

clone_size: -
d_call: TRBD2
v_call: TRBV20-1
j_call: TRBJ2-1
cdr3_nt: TGCAGTGCTGGTAGCGGGAGTGAGCAGTTCTTC
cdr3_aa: CSAGSGSEQFF

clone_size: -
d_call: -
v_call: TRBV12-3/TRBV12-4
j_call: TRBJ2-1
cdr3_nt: TGTGCCAGCAGCCTCCTTACAGACAATGAGCAGTTCTTC
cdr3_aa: CASSLLTDNEQFF

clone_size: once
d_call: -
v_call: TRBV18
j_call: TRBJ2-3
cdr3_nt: TGTGCCAGCTCACCACCGGTCGGGTCAAGTGGCTATTGGACAGATACGCAGTATTTT
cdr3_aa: CASSPPVGSSGYWTDTQYF

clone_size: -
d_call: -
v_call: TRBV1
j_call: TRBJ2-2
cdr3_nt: TGCACCAGCAGCCTCACCAGCGGGCGGAACACCGGGGAGCTGTTTTTT
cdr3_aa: CTSSLTSGRNTGELFF

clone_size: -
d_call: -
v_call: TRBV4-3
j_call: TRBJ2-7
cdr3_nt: TGCGCCAGCTCCTCCGGGCCCAGCTCCTACGAGCAGTACTTC
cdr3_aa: CASSSGPSSYEQYF

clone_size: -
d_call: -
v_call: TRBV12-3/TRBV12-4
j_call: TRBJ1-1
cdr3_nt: TGTGCCAGCAGGAAGGAGCCGAACACTGAAGCTTTCTTT
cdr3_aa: CASRKEPNTEAFF

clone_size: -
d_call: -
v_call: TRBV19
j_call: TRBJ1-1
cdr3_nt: TGTGCCAGTGGAGGGCGGGGGTCCACTGAAGCTTTCTTT
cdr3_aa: CASGGRGSTEAFF

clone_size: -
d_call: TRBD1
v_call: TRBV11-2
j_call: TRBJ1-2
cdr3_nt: TGTGCCAGCAGCTTAGACGCGACAGGGCGGAGTGGCTACACCTTC
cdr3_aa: CASSLDATGRSGYTF

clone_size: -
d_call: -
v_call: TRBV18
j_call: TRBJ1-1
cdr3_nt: TGTGCCAGCTCACCTATCGCAGGTGGGGACACTGAAGCTTTCTTT
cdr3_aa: CASSPIAGGDTEAFF

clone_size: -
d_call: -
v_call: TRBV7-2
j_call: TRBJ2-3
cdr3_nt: TGTGCCAGCAGCCCAGACTCCTTAGGCACAGATACGCAGTATTTT
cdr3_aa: CASSPDSLGTDTQYF

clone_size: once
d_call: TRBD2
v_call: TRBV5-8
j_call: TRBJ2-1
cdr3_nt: TGTGCCAGCAGCGGATGGACTAGCGGGAGGTGGGGTGAGCAGTTCTTC
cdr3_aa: CASSGWTSGRWGEQFF

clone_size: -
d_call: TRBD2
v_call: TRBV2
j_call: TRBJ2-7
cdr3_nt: TGTGCCAGCGCTAGCGGGTTCTCCTACGAGCAGTACTTC
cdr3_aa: CASASGFSYEQYF

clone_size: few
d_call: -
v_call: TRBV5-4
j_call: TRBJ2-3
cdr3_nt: TGTGCCAGCAGCACCCCGGACCCGCCAGATACGCAGTATTTT
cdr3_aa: CASSTPDPPDTQYF

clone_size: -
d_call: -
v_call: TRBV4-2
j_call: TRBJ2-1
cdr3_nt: TGTGCCAGCAGCCAAGTGGCTAGCAGGGCTGAGCAGTTCTTC
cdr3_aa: CASSQVASRAEQFF

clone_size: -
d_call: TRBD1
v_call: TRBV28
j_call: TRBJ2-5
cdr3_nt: TGTGCCAGCAGTCCTGCAGGACAGGGGTTGCAAGAGACCCAGTACTTC
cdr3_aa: CASSPAGQGLQETQYF

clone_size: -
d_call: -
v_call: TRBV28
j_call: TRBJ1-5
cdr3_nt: TGTGCCAGCAGTTTATTGGGAAACAATCAGCCCCAGCATTTT
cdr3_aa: CASSLLGNNQPQHF

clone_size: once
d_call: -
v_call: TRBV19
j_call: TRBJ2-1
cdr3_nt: TGTGCCAGTAGTTGCGTCGAGCAGTTCTTC
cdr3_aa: CASSCVEQFF

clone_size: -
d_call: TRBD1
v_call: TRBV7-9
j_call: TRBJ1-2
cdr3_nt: TGTGCCAGCAGCCCCGGACAGGGGGACTATGGCTACACCTTC
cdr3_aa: CASSPGQGDYGYTF

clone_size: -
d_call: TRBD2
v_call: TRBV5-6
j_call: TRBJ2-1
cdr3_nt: TGTGCCAGCAGCTTCGGCCTAGCGGGAGATGAGCAGTTCTTC
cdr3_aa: CASSFGLAGDEQFF

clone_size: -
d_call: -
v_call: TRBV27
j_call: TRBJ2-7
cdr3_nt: TGTGCCAGCAGTTTTTCTCAGGGGGGCTACGAGCAGTACTTC
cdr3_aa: CASSFSQGGYEQYF

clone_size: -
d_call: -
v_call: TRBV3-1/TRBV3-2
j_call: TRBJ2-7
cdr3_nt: TGTGCCAGCAGCCAAGAGCACCCCGAGGGCGAGCAGTACTTC
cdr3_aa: CASSQEHPEGEQYF

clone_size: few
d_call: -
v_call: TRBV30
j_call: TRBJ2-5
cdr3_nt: TGTGCCTGGAGTGTAAAAGAGACCCAGTACTTC
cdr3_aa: CAWSVKETQYF

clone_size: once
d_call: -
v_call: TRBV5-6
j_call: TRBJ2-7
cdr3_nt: TGTGCCAGCAGCTTGGTGGGAAAGATCTACGAGCAGTACTTC
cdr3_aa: CASSLVGKIYEQYF

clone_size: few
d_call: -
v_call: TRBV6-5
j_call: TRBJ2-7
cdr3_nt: TGTGCCAGCAGTTTGACAATACAGGGAGGGGGTTACGAGCAGTACTTC
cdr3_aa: CASSLTIQGGGYEQYF

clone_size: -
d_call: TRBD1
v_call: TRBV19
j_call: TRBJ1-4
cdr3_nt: TGTGCCAGTAGGCCCGGGACAGATGAAAAACTGTTTTTT
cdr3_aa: CASRPGTDEKLFF

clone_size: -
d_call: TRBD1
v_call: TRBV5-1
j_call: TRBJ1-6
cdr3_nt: TGCGCCAGCAGCTACGGGACAGGCGGAACCAATTCACCCCTCCACTTT
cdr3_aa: CASSYGTGGTNSPLHF

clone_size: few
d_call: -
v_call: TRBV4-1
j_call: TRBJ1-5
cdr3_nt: TGCGCCAGCAGCCAAGGACCCCTCAGTAATCAGCCCCAGCATTTT
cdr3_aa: CASSQGPLSNQPQHF

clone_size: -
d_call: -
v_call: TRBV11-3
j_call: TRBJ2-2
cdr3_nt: TGTGCCAGCAGCCCGAGTACTAGCCGCGGGGAGCTGTTTTTT
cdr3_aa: CASSPSTSRGELFF

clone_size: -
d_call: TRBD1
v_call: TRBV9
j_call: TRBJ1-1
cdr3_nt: TGTGCCAGCAGCCTTGGGACAGGTGAAGCTTTCTTT
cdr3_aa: CASSLGTGEAFF

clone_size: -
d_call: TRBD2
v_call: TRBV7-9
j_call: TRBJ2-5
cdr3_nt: TGTGCCAGCAGCCGGACGCGTGGGACTAGCGGGAGACTGACCCAGTACTTC
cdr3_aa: CASSRTRGTSGRLTQYF

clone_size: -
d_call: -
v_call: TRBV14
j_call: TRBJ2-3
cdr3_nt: TGTGCCAGCAGCCAAGAAGCGAAGCGTTCCACGCAGTATTTT
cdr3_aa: CASSQEAKRSTQYF

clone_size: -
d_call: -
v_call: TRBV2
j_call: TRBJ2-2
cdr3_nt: TGTGCCAGCAACAGGGTCCCCGGGGAGCTGTTTTTT
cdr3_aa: CASNRVPGELFF

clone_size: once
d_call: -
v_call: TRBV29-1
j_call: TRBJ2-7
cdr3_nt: TGCAGCGTTGGAACCTACGAGCAGTACTTC
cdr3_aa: CSVGTYEQYF

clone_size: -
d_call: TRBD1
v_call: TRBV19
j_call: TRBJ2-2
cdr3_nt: TGTGCCAGTAGTATAGGGAGAAGGAGGACAGGGAGCACCGGGGAGCTGTTTTTT
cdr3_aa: CASSIGRRRTGSTGELFF

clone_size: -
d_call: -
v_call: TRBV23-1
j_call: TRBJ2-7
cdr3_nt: TGCGCCAGCAGCCCCCTCCTGGAGCATTCGGCAATCGAGCAGTACTTC
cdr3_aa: CASSPLLEHSAIEQYF

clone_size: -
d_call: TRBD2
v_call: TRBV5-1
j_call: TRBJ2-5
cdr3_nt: TGCGCCAGCAGCAAGAACCCTAGCGGGCCAGAGACCCAGTACTTC
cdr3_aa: CASSKNPSGPETQYF

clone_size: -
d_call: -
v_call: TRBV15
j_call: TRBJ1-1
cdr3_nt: TGTGCCACCAGCAGAGCTTGGACCGCTGAAGCTTTCTTT
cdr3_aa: CATSRAWTAEAFF

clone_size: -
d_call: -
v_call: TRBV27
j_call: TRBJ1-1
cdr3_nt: TGTGCCAGCAGTTTAGTCGTGGAGACTGAAGCTTTCTTT
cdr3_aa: CASSLVVETEAFF

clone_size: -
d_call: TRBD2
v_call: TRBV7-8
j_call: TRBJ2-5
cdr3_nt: TGTGCCAGCAGCTTAGGGCTAGCGGTACAAGAGACCCAGTACTTC
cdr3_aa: CASSLGLAVQETQYF

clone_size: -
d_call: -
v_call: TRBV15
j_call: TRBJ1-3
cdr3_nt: TGTGCCACCAGCAGAAATCCGGATTCTGGAAACACCATATATTTT
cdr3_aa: CATSRNPDSGNTIYF

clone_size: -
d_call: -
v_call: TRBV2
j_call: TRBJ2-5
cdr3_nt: TGTGCCAGCAGTGACCCTAGTATGGAGACCCAGTACTTC
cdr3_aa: CASSDPSMETQYF

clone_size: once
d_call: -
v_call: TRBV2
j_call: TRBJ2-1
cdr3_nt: TGTGCCAGCAGTGAAGAGATAAGGGGCAATGAGCAGTTCTTC
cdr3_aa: CASSEEIRGNEQFF

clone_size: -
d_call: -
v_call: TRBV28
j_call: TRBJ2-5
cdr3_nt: TGTGCCAGCAGTCCTTGGCCTAAGGGGCGGGTAGAGACCCAGTACTTC
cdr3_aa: CASSPWPKGRVETQYF

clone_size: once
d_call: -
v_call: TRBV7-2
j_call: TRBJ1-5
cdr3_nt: TGTGCCAGCAGCATTAACTTCGGAGGAAATCAGCCCCAGCATTTT
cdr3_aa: CASSINFGGNQPQHF

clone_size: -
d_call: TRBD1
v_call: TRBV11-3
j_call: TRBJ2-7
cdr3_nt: TGTGCCAGCAGTACAGGGGGCACAGCCTACGAGCAGTACTTC
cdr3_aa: CASSTGGTAYEQYF

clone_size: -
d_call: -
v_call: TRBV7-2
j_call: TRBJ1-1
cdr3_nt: TGTGCCAGCAGCTTCGGGGGTTACGCTGAAGCTTTCTTT
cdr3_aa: CASSFGGYAEAFF

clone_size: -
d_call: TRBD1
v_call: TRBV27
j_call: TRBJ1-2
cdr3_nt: TGTGCCAGCAGTCAAACCGGGACAGGTTCCAGGGGCTACACCTTC
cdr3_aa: CASSQTGTGSRGYTF

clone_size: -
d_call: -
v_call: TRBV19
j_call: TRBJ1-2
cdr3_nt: TGTGCCAGTAGGACAGGCGGTACTTATGGCTACACCTTC
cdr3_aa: CASRTGGTYGYTF

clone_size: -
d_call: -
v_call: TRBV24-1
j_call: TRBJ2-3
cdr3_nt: TGTGCCACCAGTGTTTCCTCAACGGTCCCAATCGCAGATACGCAGTATTTT
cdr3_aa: CATSVSSTVPIADTQYF